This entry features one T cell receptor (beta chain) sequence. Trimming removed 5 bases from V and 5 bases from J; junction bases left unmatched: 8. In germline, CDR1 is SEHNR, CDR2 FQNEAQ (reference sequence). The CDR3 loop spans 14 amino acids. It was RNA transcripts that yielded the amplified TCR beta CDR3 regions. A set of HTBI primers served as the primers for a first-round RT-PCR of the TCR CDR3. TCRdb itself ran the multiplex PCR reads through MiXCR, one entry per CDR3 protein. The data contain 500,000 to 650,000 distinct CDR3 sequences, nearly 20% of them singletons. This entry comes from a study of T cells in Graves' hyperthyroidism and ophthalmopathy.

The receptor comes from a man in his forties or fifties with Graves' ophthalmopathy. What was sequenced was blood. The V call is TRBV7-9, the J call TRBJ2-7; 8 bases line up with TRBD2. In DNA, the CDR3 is TGTGCCAGCAGCCAGGGACTAGAAGGTCACGAGCAGTACTTC. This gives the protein CASSQGLEGHEQYF.